A selection of T cell receptor beta chains follows, all from one sample in a study of OX40 agonist ivuxolimab in advanced cancers. Only in-frame clones appear in the TCRdb table, and some are missing; sequencing was by immunoSEQ multiplex PCR. The sample yields 81,000 or so clones, roughly 91% seen once. Sequenced here: CD4+ or CD8+ T cells sorted from blood, sampled in a trial of the OX40 agonist ivuxolimab. All receptors come from an adult with an advanced solid tumor such as melanoma, head and neck, liver or kidney cancer. The CDR3 runs from the conserved cysteine through the conserved F or W. D genes are given only for firm matches. Size is stated for part of the rows, as once, few or many counts, or as a class when the clone is expanded.

J gene | D gene | clone size | V gene | CDR3 DNA | CDR3 protein
TRBJ1-3 | . | . | TRBV14 | TGTGCCAGCAGCCAATGGGAAATGGGGGGACCAACTGGAAACACCATATATTTT | CASSQWEMGGPTGNTIYF
TRBJ2-3 | . | . | TRBV5-6 | TGTGCCAGCACGTGGTGGGGGGGCGTCGATACGCAGTATTTT | CASTWWGGVDTQYF
TRBJ1-1 | . | . | TRBV7-2 | TGTGCCAGCAGCTTAACAGCCGGGATCAACACTGAAGCTTTCTTT | CASSLTAGINTEAFF
TRBJ2-5 | TRBD2 | . | TRBV9 | TGTGCCAGCAGCGTAGGTGGGGCCCAGCGGGGAGAGACCCAGTACTTC | CASSVGGAQRGETQYF
TRBJ2-6 | . | . | TRBV5-1 | TGCGCCTCCGTCCCGGACACTGGGGCCAACGTCCTGACTTTC | CASVPDTGANVLTF
TRBJ2-2 | . | . | TRBV2 | TGTGCCAGCAGTGAATCCTCCGGTGGGGAGCTGTTTTTT | CASSESSGGELFF
TRBJ1-4 | . | . | TRBV4-1 | TGCGCCAGCAGCCAAGGTGTCAGGGGAGAAGGAAAACTGTTTTTT | CASSQGVRGEGKLFF
TRBJ1-1 | . | . | TRBV28 | TGTGCCAGCAGCCAATACACTGAAGCTTTCTTT | CASSQYTEAFF
TRBJ2-3 | . | . | TRBV29-1 | TGCAGCGTTAAATCGTTCGACGGTGCAGATACGCAGTATTTT | CSVKSFDGADTQYF
TRBJ2-1 | TRBD1 | . | TRBV5-4 | TGTGCCAGCAGCGAGGGACAGGGGGCTTGGAATGAGCAGTTCTTC | CASSEGQGAWNEQFF
TRBJ2-3 | . | . | TRBV19 | TGTGCCAGTAGTATTGGAGGAGGGGGGGCAGATACGCAGTATTTT | CASSIGGGGADTQYF
TRBJ2-3 | . | . | TRBV2 | TGTGCCAGCAGTTCCCAGCAGGCAGATACGCAGTATTTT | CASSSQQADTQYF
TRBJ2-5 | . | . | TRBV6-1 | TGTGCCAGCGGTGAAGGGGCGCAAGAGACCCAGTACTTC | CASGEGAQETQYF
TRBJ1-1 | . | . | TRBV19 | TGTGCCAGTAGTATACAAGCGGCGGGGGACTCCAGGAACACTGAAGCTTTCTTT | CASSIQAAGDSRNTEAFF
TRBJ2-3 | . | . | TRBV18 | TGTGCCAGCTCTTCCGGGACTCCTAGGGATACGCAGTATTTT | CASSSGTPRDTQYF
TRBJ2-7 | . | once | TRBV14 | TGTGCCAGCAGTGAGGGGCAGTACTTC | CASSEGQYF
TRBJ2-7 | . | . | TRBV6-5 | TGTGCCAGCAGCTTCGGACATCACTCCTACGAGCAGTACTTC | CASSFGHHSYEQYF
TRBJ2-5 | . | . | TRBV5-8 | TGTGCCAGCAGAGCGATGGAGACCCAGTACTTC | CASRAMETQYF
TRBJ1-3 | . | . | TRBV4-2 | TGTGCCAGCAGCCAAGAGATGGGAGACTCTGGAAACACCATATATTTT | CASSQEMGDSGNTIYF
TRBJ2-7 | . | . | TRBV1 | TGCACCAGCAGCCACGTCCGGGACCTAACCTACGAGCAGTACTTC | CTSSHVRDLTYEQYF